The next 21 T cell receptor beta chains were all read from a single sample in a study of T-cell memory formation after mild COVID-19 (dated by TCRdb to the early 2020s). The library came from 5' RACE. Sequencing relied on an Illumina NovaSeq 6000. TCRdb reanalyzed the raw reads on its own, using fastp at Q25 for trimming and MiXCR for clone calling, and kept in-frame beta chains. Merged by CDR3 protein, the rows form single entries marked with the most common genes and DNA. The sample records about 340,000 distinct CDR3 sequences, roughly 21% of which are singletons. The top ten clonotypes cover 9.5% to 15% of the sample. Material for sequencing was PBMCs or a T cell subset sorted from them (not recorded which). Receptors originate from an adult woman who had mild COVID-19 (a few samples of this study predate the infection). The sample titles of this study are shuffled in the database, so cell type and time point are left out; the donor was told from shared clones.

V and J are TRBV16 and TRBJ1-2; no definite D call. CDR3 length: 13 residues. V lost 1 base, J lost 4 bases, and 7 bases lay in between. Germline-derived CDR1 and CDR2 are KGHSY and FQNENV. The CDR3 is CASSQFPSYGYTF. The CDR3 nucleotides read TGTGCCAGCAGCCAATTTCCCAGCTATGGCTACACCTTC.

This clonotype appeared a few times. The chain is built from TRBV2 and TRBJ2-1; no clear D gene. The V gene's germline CDR1 is SNHLY and CDR2 FYNNEI. V was pared by 2 bases and J by 3 bases, with 11 bases between. The CDR3 extends over 15 amino acids. For the CDR3, the DNA is TGTGCCAGCAGTGAACCCGGGCGGAGCTACAATGAGCAGTTCTTC. This gives the protein CASSEPGRSYNEQFF.

The chain joins TRBV6-5 to TRBJ1-3; D gene ambiguous. Germline CDR1 MNHEY, CDR2 SVGAGI. Between the trimmed V and J ends, which lost 10 bases and 0 bases, there was a span of 13 bases. The CDR3 runs to 14 residues. The CDR3 spells CATSQAVSGNTIYF. CDR3 DNA: TGTGCCACCTCGCAGGCAGTCTCTGGAAACACCATATATTTT.

The V and J genes are TRBV12-3 or TRBV12-4 and TRBJ2-3; TRBD1 agrees at 7 bases. The CDR3 runs 14 residues. V dropped 5 bases and J dropped 4; count of bases not matched to a gene: 6. CDR3 nucleotide sequence: TGTGCCAGCAGTACAGACAGGGATGCAGATACGCAGTATTTT. Residues: CASSTDRDADTQYF.

The V and J genes are TRBV5-1 and TRBJ1-1; TRBD1 is a possible D gene (6 bases). The CDR3 has 13 amino acids. Between the trimmed V and J ends, which lost 7 bases and 1 base, there was a span of 11 bases. In germline, CDR1 is SGHRS, CDR2 YFSETQ. The CDR3 coding sequence is TGCGCCAGCTTCAGGGGAGAGAACACTGAAGCTTTCTTT. Its translation: CASFRGENTEAFF.

This clonotype was recorded a few times. The chain combines TRBV2 with TRBJ1-2, with TRBD1 matching over 8 bases. The CDR3 is 14 residues long. The germline gives CDR1 SNHLY, CDR2 FYNNEI. Trimming removed 6 bases from V and 13 bases from J; junction bases left unmatched: 16. The CDR3 is CASRIGQGDLASTF. In nucleotides, the CDR3 is TGTGCCAGCAGGATTGGACAGGGTGACCTTGCATCCACCTTC.

This clonotype was counted a few times. This chain joins TRBV9 and TRBJ1-1; TRBD1 matches at 7 bases. Losses at the gene ends were 4 bases for V and 8 bases for J; bases not matched to a gene: 8. Germline lookup yields CDR1 SGDLS and CDR2 YYNGEE. CDR3 length equals 13 residues. CDR3 residues: CASSLKSDREAFF. Written as DNA, the CDR3 is TGTGCCAGCAGCCTTAAGTCGGACAGGGAAGCTTTCTTT.

The V gene is TRBV7-9, the J gene TRBJ2-7; no definite D call. CDR3 length: 11 residues. The germline CDR1 and CDR2 sequences are SEHNR and FQNEAQ (reference sequence). V was cut by 2 bases and J by 5 bases, with 4 bases left in between. The CDR3 reads CASSLMDEQYF. The CDR3 DNA sequence: TGTGCCAGCAGCTTAATGGACGAGCAGTACTTC.

The chain is built from TRBV5-1 and TRBJ2-3; weak D call: TRBD2 (6 bases). The germline gives CDR1 SGHRS, CDR2 YFSETQ. V was shortened by 4 bases and J by 5 bases, with 14 bases between the two germline ends. The CDR3 is 14 residues long. CDR3 protein: CASSRSPGVDTQYF. DNA of the CDR3: TGCGCCAGCAGCCGTTCTCCGGGGGTAGATACGCAGTATTTT.

This chain connects TRBV4-1 to TRBJ2-5; 7 bases map to TRBD2. This CDR3 has 14 amino acids. The J segment lost 0 bases and the V segment lost 5 bases, leaving 3 bases of the junction unmatched. Germline V gene lookup returns CDR1 MGHRA and CDR2 YSYEKL. CDR3 sequence (DNA): TGCGCCAGCAGCATCCGGGGGGACCAAGAGACCCAGTACTTC. It codes for CASSIRGDQETQYF.

At least ten counts were recorded for this clonotype. The J gene is TRBJ2-5, the V gene TRBV9, with D uncertain. V lost 0 bases, J lost 4 bases, and 13 bases lay in between. CDR1 is SGDLS and CDR2 is YYNGEE in the germline V gene. The CDR3 runs to 15 residues. CDR3 protein: CASSVEASVGETQYF. CDR3 coding DNA: TGTGCCAGCAGCGTAGAGGCGAGCGTGGGAGAGACCCAGTACTTC. Based on the CDR3 plus reference TRBV9 and TRBJ2-5, the full variable domain is DSGVTQTPKHLITATGQRVTLRCSPRSGDLSVYWYQQSLDQGLQFLIQYYNGEERAKGNILERFSAQQFPDLHSELNLSSLELGDSALYFCASSVEASVGETQYFGPGTRLLVL.

The table lists this clonotype with many counts. The chain joins TRBV12-3 or TRBV12-4 to TRBJ2-7; 10 nucleotides line up with TRBD1. J was trimmed by 2 bases and V by 6 bases; bases with no gene match: 1. CDR3 length: 13 amino acids. Here the CDR3 reads CASSGTGAYEQYF. The CDR3 nucleotides are TGTGCCAGCAGCGGGACAGGGGCCTACGAGCAGTACTTC.

This clonotype showed up just a few times. J is TRBJ2-3 and V is TRBV6-4, with TRBD2 identical over 14 bases. CDR1 and CDR2 from the germline V gene are MRHNA and SNTAGT. Trimming took 4 bases from V and 4 from J; bases not matched to a gene: 1. This CDR3 is 15 amino acids long. The CDR3 DNA reads as TGTGCCAGCAGTGGGACTAGCGGGGGGTCAGATACGCAGTATTTT. This sequence encodes CASSGTSGGSDTQYF.

This sequence joins TRBV10-3 and TRBJ2-2; D call uncertain. Germline CDR1 ENHRY, CDR2 SYGVKD. This CDR3 is 14 amino acids long. V lost 2 bases and J 3 bases, leaving 7 bases between the germline ends. The CDR3 reads CAISEPSDTGELFF. As DNA, the CDR3 is TGTGCCATCAGTGAGCCGAGCGACACCGGGGAGCTGTTTTTT.

This clonotype showed up just a few times. The chain combines TRBV4-1 with TRBJ1-5; a weak D match, TRBD1 (5 bases). The CDR3 covers 18 residues. Germline CDR1 reads MGHRA; CDR2 reads YSYEKL. V dropped 0 bases and J dropped 6 bases, with 21 bases sitting between them. In DNA form, the CDR3 reads TGCGCCAGCAGCCAAGAAGGGCCAGGGTCTGCGATAAGTCAGCCCCAGCATTTT. Protein: CASSQEGPGSAISQPQHF.

This rearrangement joins TRBV7-9 to TRBJ2-2; D is possibly TRBD1 (6 bases). Germline V gives CDR1 SEHNR, CDR2 FQNEAQ (reference sequence). The CDR3 has 14 residues. Trimming left V 2 bases short and J 6 bases short, with 10 bases between. CDR3 sequence reads: CASSLSGGAGELFF. DNA of the CDR3: TGTGCCAGCAGCTTAAGTGGGGGCGCCGGGGAGCTGTTTTTT.

This clonotype was detected a few times. The chain uses TRBV20-1 and TRBJ2-1; D gene ambiguous. Germline assignment: CDR1 DFQATT and CDR2 SNEGSKA (reference sequence). Trimming left V 0 bases short and J 7 bases short, with 16 bases between. There are 15 residues in the CDR3. In DNA form, the CDR3 reads TGCAGTGCTAGAGATCTGGGGATCTCCGGGAATGAGCAGTTCTTC. Amino acid sequence: CSARDLGISGNEQFF.

This sequence joins TRBV6-5 and TRBJ2-1; D is possibly TRBD1 (6 bases). This CDR3 is 11 amino acids long. The V end was cut by 5 bases, the J end by 11 bases, with 10 bases between. Germline CDR1 MNHEY, CDR2 SVGAGI. The DNA of the CDR3 is TGTGCCAGCAGTCCGGGACAACAGCAGTTCTTC. It encodes CASSPGQQQFF.

This chain connects TRBV6-1 to TRBJ1-2; D ambiguous. With 1 base removed from V and 4 bases from J, the gap between germline ends came to 7 bases. The CDR3 contains 13 residues. CDR1 MNHNS and CDR2 SASEGT come from the germline V gene. CDR3 in amino acids: CASSEVALYGYTF. Written as DNA, the CDR3 is TGTGCCAGCAGTGAAGTGGCGCTCTATGGCTACACCTTC.

This chain joins TRBV5-4 and TRBJ2-5, with a weak D call TRBD1 (6 bases). With 5 bases removed from V and 5 bases from J, the gap between germline ends came to 16 bases. CDR3 length equals 14 residues. Germline V lookup: CDR1 SGHNT, CDR2 YYREEE (reference sequence). CDR3 bases: TGTGCCAGCAGACACTACAGGGACGGGGAGACCCAGTACTTC. Protein sequence: CASRHYRDGETQYF.

There are a few counts of this clonotype. V and J are TRBV7-9 and TRBJ2-7; 11 bases are shared with TRBD2. This CDR3 comprises 18 residues. In germline, CDR1 is SEHNR, CDR2 FQNEAQ (reference sequence). V was clipped by 5 bases and J by 4 bases; unmatched bases: 16. Here the CDR3 DNA reads TGTGCCAGCAGCCCCCTTTTAACTAGCGGGAGAAGCTTGTACGAGCAGTACTTC. It translates to CASSPLLTSGRSLYEQYF.